One and the same sample provided the 10 T cell receptor beta chains below, sequenced in a study of PD-L1 blockade in urothelial cancer. The repertoire was sequenced with immunoSEQ multiplex PCR; TCRdb's copy has only in-frame clones and lacks some. Among 35,000 to 45,000 clones listed, around 79% were seen once. The material was PBMCs, obtained around atezolizumab (anti-PD-L1) treatment. These receptors were taken from a man aged 65 to 79 with urothelial cancer.

The chain recombines TRBV5-4 with TRBJ1-1; 8 bases match TRBD1. Germline lookup yields CDR1 SGHNT and CDR2 YYREEE (reference sequence). The CDR3 is 13 residues long. V shed 4 bases and J 6 bases; nucleotides not matched to a gene: 5. The CDR3: CASSPRGPAEAFF. The DNA for the CDR3 is TGTGCCAGCAGCCCCAGGGGGCCGGCTGAAGCTTTCTTT.

This clone appeared a single time. V gene TRBV5-1 combines with J gene TRBJ2-3; D may be TRBD2 (5 bases). V dropped 3 bases and J dropped 0 bases, with 14 bases sitting between them. Germline loops: CDR1 SGHRS, CDR2 YFSETQ. There are 16 residues in the CDR3. CDR3 DNA: TGCGCCAGCAGCTGGACTGGGGAGCGGAGCACAGATACGCAGTATTTT. Protein: CASSWTGERSTDTQYF. Full variable domain (missing parts from reference TRBV5-1 and TRBJ2-3): KAGVTQTPRYLIKTRGQQVTLSCSPISGHRSVSWYQQTPGQGLQFLFEYFSETQRNKGNFPGRFSGRQFSNSRSEMNVSTLELGDSALYLCASSWTGERSTDTQYFGPGTRLTVL.

This clone was seen a handful of times. J is TRBJ2-7 and V is TRBV28, with D maybe TRBD1 (6 bases). The CDR3 extends over 13 amino acids. Trimming cost V 3 bases and J 2 bases, with 8 bases left between them. CDR1 MDHEN and CDR2 SYDVKM come from the germline V gene. Here the CDR3 reads CASSLAGAYEQYF. The CDR3 DNA reads TGTGCCAGCAGTTTGGCAGGGGCCTACGAGCAGTACTTC.

Only one count was recorded for this clone. The chain joins TRBV9 to TRBJ2-7, with D possibly being TRBD1 (5 bases). Trimming took 4 bases from V and 0 from J, leaving 11 bases between them. In germline, CDR1 is SGDLS, CDR2 YYNGEE. The CDR3 is made up of 14 amino acids. Written as DNA, the CDR3 is TGTGCCAGCAGCCTTGGGGCCAGCTCCTACGAGCAGTACTTC. Translation: CASSLGASSYEQYF.

This chain connects TRBV5-1 to TRBJ1-1, with 9 bases aligning to TRBD1. The CDR3 runs 15 residues. CDR1 is SGHRS, CDR2 YFSETQ, per germline. The V gene end was trimmed by 5 bases and the J gene end by 0 bases; junction bases not matched to a gene: 5. The CDR3 nucleotides are TGCGCCAGCAGGGGACAGGGACTCATGAACACTGAAGCTTTCTTT. Its protein is CASRGQGLMNTEAFF. Based on the CDR3 plus reference TRBV5-1 and TRBJ1-1, the full variable domain is KAGVTQTPRYLIKTRGQQVTLSCSPISGHRSVSWYQQTPGQGLQFLFEYFSETQRNKGNFPGRFSGRQFSNSRSEMNVSTLELGDSALYLCASRGQGLMNTEAFFGQGTRLTVV.

The chain couples TRBV28 to TRBJ2-3; TRBD2 agrees at 9 bases. Germline V gene sequence: CDR1 MDHEN, CDR2 SYDVKM. The CDR3 length is 17 residues. The J segment lost 0 bases and the V segment lost 2 bases, leaving 6 bases of the junction unmatched. CDR3 DNA: TGTGCCAGCAGTTTAGCCGCTAGCGGGGCTAGCACAGATACGCAGTATTTT. This encodes CASSLAASGASTDTQYF.

CDR3: CASSPLYEQYF. The CDR3 coding sequence is TGTGCCAGCAGTCCACTCTACGAGCAGTACTTC. This chain connects TRBV2 to TRBJ2-7; D gene unclear. The length of the CDR3 is 11 residues. The V gene's germline CDR1 is SNHLY and CDR2 FYNNEI. Trimming pared 5 bases from V and 3 bases from J, leaving 5 bases between.

The chain is built from TRBV19 and TRBJ1-1; D gene uncertain. Germline lookup yields CDR1 LNHDA and CDR2 SQIVND (reference sequence). This CDR3 is built from 14 residues. V lost 5 bases to trimming and J lost 4 bases, with 14 bases between them. The CDR3 is CASSVTSPGTEAFF. CDR3 nucleotides: TGTGCCAGTAGTGTGACCTCTCCGGGCACTGAAGCTTTCTTT. The full variable domain, in which reference TRBV19 and TRBJ1-1 provide the parts outside the CDR3, is DGGITQSPKYLFRKEGQNVTLSCEQNLNHDAMYWYRQDPGQGLRLIYYSQIVNDFQKGDIAEGYSVSREKKESFPLTVTSAQKNPTAFYLCASSVTSPGTEAFFGQGTRLTVV.

This sequence joins TRBV5-6 and TRBJ1-1, with TRBD1 matching over 8 bases. The CDR3 has 14 amino acids. Trimming cost V 3 bases and J 3 bases; bases outside gene matches: 4. CDR1 and CDR2 (germline): SGHDT, YYEEEE. The CDR3 DNA reads as TGTGCCAGCAGCTCGGGGACAGGCTACACTGAAGCTTTCTTT. Translated: CASSSGTGYTEAFF.

This clone was found once. This rearrangement joins TRBV30 to TRBJ1-3; a weak D match, TRBD1 (6 bases). Germline-derived CDR1 and CDR2 are GTSNPN and SVGIG (reference sequence). V lost 2 bases, J lost 2 bases, and 10 bases lay in between. The CDR3 is made up of 14 amino acids. The chain's CDR3 is CAWSLGGAGNTIYF. As DNA, the CDR3 is TGTGCCTGGAGTCTAGGGGGGGCTGGAAACACCATATATTTT.